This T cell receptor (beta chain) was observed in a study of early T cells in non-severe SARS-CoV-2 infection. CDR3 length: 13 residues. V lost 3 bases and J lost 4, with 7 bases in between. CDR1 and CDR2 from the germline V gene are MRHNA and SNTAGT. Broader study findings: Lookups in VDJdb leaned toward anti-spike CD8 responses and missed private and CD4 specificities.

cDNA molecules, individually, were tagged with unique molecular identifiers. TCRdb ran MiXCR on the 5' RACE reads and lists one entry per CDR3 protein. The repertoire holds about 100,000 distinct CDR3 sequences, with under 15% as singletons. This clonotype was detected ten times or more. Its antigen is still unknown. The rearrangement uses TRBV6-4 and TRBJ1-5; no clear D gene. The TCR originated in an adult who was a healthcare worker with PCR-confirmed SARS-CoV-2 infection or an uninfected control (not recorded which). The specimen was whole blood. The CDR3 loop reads CASSDAANQPQHF. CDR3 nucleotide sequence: TGTGCCAGCAGTGATGCCGCGAATCAGCCCCAGCATTTT.